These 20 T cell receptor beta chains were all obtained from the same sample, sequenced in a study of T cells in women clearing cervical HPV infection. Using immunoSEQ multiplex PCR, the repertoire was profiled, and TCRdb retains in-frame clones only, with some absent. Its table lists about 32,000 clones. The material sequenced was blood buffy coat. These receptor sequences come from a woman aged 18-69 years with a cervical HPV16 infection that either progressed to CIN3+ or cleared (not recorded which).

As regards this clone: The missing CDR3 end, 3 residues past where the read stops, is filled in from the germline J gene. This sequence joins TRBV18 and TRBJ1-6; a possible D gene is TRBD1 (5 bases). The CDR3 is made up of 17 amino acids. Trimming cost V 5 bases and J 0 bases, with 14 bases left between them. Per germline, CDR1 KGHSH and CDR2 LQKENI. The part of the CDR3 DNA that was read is TGTGCCAGCTCAGAATATTCGAGGGGCTCCTATAATTCACCC. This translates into CASSEYSRGSYNSP. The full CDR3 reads CASSEYSRGSYNSPLHF.

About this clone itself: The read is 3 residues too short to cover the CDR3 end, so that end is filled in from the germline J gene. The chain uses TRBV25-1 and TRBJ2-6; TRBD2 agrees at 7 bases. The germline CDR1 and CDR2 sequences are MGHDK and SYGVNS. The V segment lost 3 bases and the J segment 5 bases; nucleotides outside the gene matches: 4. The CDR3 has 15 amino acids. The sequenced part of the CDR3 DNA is TGTGCCAGCAGTGAGGGGGGGTTGAGGGCCAACGTC. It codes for CASSEGGLRANV. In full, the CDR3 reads CASSEGGLRANVLTF.

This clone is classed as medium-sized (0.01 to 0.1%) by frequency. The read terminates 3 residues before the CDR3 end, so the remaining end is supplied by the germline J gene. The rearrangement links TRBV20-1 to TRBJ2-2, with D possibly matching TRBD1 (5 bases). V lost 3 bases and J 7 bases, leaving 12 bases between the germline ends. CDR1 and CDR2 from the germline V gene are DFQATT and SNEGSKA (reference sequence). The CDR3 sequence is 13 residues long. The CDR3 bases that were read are TGCAGTGCTAGTTTCAGGGATGGCGGGGAG. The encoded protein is CSASFRDGGE. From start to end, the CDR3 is CSASFRDGGELFF.

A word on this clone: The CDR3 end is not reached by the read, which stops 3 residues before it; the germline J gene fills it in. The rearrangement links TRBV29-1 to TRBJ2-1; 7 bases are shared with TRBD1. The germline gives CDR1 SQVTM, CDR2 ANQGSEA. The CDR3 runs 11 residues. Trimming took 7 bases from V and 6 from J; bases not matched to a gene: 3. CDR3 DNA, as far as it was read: TGCAGCGGGGACAGCACCAATGAG. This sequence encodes CSGDSTNE. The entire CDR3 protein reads CSGDSTNEQFF.

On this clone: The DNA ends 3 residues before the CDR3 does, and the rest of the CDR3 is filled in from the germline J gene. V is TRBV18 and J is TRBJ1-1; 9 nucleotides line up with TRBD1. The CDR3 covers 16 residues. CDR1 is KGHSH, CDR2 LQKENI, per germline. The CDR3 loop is CASSPPIGQGSYEAFF. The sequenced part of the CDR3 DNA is TGTGCCAGCTCACCACCGATAGGACAGGGGTCCTACGAG.

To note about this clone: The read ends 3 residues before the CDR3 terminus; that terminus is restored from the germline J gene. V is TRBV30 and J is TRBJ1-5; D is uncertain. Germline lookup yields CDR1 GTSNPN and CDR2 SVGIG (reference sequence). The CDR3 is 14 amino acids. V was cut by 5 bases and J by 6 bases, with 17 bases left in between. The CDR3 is CAWGREDSGQPQHF. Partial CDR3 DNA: TGTGCCTGGGGTAGGGAGGACTCCGGTCAGCCC.

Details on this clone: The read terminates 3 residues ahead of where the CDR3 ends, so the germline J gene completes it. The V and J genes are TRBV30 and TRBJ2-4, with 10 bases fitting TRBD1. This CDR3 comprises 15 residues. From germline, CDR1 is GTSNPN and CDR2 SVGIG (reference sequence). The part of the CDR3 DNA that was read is TGTGCCTGGAGTGGAGGGGACAGGGGAGAGTATGGT. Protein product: CAWSGGDRGEYG. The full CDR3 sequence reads CAWSGGDRGEYGQYF.

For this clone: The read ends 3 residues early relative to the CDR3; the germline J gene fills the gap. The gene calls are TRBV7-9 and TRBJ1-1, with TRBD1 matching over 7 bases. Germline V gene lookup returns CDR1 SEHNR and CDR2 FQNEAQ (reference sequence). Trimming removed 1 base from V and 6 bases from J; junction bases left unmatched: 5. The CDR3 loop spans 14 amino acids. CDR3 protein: CASSLDRGSAEAFF. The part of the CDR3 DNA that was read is TGTGCCAGCAGCTTAGACAGGGGAAGTGCTGAA.

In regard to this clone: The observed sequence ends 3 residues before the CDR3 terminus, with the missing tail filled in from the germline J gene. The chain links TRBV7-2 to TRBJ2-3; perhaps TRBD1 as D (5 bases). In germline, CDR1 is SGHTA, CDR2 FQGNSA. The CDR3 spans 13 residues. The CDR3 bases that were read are TGTGCCAGCAGCTCTCGGACACAAGAGACG. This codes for CASSSRTQET. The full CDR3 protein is CASSSRTQETQYF.

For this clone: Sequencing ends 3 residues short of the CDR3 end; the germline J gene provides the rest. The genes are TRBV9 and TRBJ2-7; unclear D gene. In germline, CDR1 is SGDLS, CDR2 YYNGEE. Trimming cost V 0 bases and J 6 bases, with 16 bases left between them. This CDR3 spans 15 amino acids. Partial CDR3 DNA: TGTGCCAGCAGCGTAGATGTGCTTCCAAGTAGCGAG. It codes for CASSVDVLPSSE. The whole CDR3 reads CASSVDVLPSSEQYF.

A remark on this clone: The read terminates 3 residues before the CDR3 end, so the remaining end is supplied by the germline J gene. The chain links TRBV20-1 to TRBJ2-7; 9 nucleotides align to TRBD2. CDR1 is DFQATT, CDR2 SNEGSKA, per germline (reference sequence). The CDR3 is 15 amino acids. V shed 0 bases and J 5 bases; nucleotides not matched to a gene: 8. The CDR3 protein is CSARDVAGDWNEQYF. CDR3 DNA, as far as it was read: TGCAGTGCTAGAGATGTAGCGGGGGATTGGAACGAG.

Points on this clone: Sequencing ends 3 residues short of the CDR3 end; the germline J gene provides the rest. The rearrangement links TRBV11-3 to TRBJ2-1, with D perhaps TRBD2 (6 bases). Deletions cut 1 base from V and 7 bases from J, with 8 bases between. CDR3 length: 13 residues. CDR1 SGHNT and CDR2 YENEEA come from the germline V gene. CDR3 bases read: TGTGCCAGCAGCTTAGGGGGGGAAAATGAG. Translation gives CASSLGGENE. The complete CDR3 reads CASSLGGENEQFF.

CDR3: CASSLADRGESPLFF. The covered CDR3 bases are TGCGCCAGCAGCTTGGCTGACAGGGGCGAATCACCG. The chain uses TRBV5-1 and TRBJ2-2, with TRBD1 identical over 8 bases. From the germline J gene comes the end of the CDR3, since the read stops 3 residues before it. Germline V lookup: CDR1 SGHRS, CDR2 YFSETQ. The CDR3 extends over 15 amino acids.

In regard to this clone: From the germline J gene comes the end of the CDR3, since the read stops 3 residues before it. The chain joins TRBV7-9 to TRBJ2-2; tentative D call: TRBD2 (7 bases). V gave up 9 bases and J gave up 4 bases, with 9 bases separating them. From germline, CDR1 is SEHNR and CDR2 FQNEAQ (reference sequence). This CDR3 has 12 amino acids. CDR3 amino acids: CARGGATGELFF. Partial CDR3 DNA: TGTGCCAGAGGGGGGGCCACCGGGGAG.

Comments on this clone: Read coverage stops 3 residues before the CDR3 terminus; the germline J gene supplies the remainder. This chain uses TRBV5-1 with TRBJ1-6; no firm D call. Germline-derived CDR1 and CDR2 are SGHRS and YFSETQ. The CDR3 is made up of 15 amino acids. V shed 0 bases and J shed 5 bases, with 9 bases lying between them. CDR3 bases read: TGCGCCAGCAGCTTGGATGTTTCTAATAATTCACCC. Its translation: CASSLDVSNNSP. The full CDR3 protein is CASSLDVSNNSPLHF.

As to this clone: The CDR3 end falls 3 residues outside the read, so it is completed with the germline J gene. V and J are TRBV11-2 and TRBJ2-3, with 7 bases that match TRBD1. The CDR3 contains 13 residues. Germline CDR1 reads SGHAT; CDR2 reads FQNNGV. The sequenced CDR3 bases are TGTGCCACCGGAGAACAGGGGCACGAGACG. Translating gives CATGEQGHET. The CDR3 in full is CATGEQGHETQYF.

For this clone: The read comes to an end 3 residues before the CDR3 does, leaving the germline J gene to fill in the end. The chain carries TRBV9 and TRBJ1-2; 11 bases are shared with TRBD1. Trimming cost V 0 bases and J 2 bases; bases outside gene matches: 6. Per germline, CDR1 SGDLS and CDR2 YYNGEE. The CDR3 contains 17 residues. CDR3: CASSVDGTGGSNYGYTF. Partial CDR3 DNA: TGTGCCAGCAGCGTAGACGGGACAGGGGGGTCCAACTATGGC.

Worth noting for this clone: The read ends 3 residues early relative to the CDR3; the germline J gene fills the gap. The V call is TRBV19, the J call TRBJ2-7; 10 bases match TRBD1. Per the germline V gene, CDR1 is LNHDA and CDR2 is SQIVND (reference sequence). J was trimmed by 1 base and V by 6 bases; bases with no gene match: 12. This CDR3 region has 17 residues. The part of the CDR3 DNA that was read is TGTGCCAGTAGCTATAAAGGCGGGACAGGGGATTCCTACGAG. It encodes CASSYKGGTGDSYE. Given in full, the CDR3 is CASSYKGGTGDSYEQYF.

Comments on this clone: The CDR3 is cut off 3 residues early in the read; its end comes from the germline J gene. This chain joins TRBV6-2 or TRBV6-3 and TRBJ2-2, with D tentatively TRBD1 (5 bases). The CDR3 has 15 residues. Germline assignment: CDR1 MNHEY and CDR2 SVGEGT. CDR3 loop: CASRTGSSGANVLFF. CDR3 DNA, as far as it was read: TGTGCCAGCAGAACAGGAAGCTCTGGGGCCAACGTG.

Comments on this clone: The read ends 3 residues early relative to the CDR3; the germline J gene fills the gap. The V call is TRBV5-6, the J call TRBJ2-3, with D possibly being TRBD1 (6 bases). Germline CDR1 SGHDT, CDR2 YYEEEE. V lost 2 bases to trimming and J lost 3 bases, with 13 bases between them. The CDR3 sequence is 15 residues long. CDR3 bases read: TGTGCCAGCAGCTTTTGGGGGCGCCGGACAGATACG. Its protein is CASSFWGRRTDT. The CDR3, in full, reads CASSFWGRRTDTQYF.